This T cell receptor beta chain was captured in a study of cytomegalovirus exposure and HLA in healthy donors. Study background: In an early release, HLA-typed donors contributed 75 million to 85 million unique TCR sequences.

On this clone: Its antigen is currently unknown.

Overall study results and limits: Accurate prediction of HLA-A and HLA-B alleles (for most subjects) was reportedly achieved from TCR beta sequences. There were some V segments, including TRBV6-2 and TRBV6-3, excluded as indistinguishable.

Researchers ran the PCR with 60 Vbeta and 13 Jbeta primers. Using immunoSEQ multiplex PCR, the repertoire was profiled, and TCRdb retains in-frame clones only, with some absent. The sample contains roughly 110,000 clones, about 80% of which appear only once. CDR1 and CDR2 (germline): MNHNS, SASEGT. CDR3 length: 13 residues. The ends were cut back, 3 bases at V and 3 bases at J, with 8 bases in the middle. Donors had nominal health at sampling but likely had unrecorded immune exposures. The sequencing input was PBMCs. This sequence originates from a woman aged 18 to 35 in good health and CMV-seropositive. This chain connects TRBV6-1 to TRBJ1-1; no clear D gene. CDR3 in DNA: TGTGCCAGCAGTGACAGGAGGTACACTGAAGCTTTCTTT. It specifies CASSDRRYTEAFF.